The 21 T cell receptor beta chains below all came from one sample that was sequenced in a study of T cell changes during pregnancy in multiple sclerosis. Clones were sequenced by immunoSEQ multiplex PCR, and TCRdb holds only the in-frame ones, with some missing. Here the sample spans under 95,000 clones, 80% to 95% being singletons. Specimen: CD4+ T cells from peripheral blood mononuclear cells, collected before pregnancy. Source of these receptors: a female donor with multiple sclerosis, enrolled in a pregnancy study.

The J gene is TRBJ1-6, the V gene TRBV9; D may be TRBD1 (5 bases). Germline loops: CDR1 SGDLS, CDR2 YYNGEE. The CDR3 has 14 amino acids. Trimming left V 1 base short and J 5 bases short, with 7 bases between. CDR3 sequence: CASSVKGNNSPLHF. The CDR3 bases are TGTGCCAGCAGCGTAAAGGGGAATAATTCACCCCTCCACTTT.

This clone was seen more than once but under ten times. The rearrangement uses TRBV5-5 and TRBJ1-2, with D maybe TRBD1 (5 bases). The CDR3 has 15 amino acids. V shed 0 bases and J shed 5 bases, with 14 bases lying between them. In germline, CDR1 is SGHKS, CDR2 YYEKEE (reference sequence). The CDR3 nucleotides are TGTGCCAGCAGCTTGGATCCATGGGGCCAATATGGCTACACCTTC. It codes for CASSLDPWGQYGYTF.

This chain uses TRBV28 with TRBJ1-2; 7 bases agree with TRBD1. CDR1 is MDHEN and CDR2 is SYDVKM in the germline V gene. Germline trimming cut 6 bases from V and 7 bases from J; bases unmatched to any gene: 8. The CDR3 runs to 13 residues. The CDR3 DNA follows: TGTGCCAGCAGGATCCAGAACAGGGGTGGCTACACCTTC. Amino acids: CASRIQNRGGYTF.

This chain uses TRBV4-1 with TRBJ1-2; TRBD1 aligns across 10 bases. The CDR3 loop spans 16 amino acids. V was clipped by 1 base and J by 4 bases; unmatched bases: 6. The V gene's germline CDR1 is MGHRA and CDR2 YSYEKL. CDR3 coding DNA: TGCGCCAGCAGCCAAGGTGGACAGGGGGGCCCCTATGGCTACACCTTC. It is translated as CASSQGGQGGPYGYTF.

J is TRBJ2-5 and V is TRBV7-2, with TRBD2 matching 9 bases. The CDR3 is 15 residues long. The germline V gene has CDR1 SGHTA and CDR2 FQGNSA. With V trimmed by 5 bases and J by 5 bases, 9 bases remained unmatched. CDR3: CASSPGTSRRETQYF. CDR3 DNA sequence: TGTGCCAGCAGCCCAGGGACTAGCAGAAGGGAGACCCAGTACTTC.

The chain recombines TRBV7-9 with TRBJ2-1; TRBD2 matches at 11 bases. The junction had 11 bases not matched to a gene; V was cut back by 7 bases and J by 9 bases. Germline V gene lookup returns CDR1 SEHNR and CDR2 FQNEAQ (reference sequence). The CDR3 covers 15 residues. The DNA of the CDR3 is TGTGCCAGCATCCCACTAGCGGGAGCATTTGGTGAGCAGTTCTTC. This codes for CASIPLAGAFGEQFF.

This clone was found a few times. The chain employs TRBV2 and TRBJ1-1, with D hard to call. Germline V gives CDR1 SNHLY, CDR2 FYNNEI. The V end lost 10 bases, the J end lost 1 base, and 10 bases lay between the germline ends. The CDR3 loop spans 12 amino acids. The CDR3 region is CATKLSNTEAFF. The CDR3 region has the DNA TGTGCCACCAAGCTCTCGAACACTGAAGCTTTCTTT.

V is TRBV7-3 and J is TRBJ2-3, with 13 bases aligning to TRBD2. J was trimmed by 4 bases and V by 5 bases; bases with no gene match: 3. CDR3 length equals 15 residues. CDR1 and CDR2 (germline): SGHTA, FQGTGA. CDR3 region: CASSPTSGRADTQYF. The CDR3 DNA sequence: TGTGCCAGCAGCCCAACTAGCGGGAGGGCAGATACGCAGTATTTT.

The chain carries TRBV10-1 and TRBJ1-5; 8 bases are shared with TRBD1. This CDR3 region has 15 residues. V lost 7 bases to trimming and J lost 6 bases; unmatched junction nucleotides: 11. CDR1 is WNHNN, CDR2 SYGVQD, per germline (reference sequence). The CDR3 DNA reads TGCGCCAGCATCGACCAGGACAGGGCGAGTCAGCCCCAGCATTTT. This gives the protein CASIDQDRASQPQHF.

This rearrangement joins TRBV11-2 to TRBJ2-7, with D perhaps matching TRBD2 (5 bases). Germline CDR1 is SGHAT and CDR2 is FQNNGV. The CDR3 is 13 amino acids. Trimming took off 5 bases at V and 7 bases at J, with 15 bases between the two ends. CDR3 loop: CASSGPGPGEQYF. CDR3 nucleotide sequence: TGTGCCAGCAGCGGCCCCGGTCCGGGGGAGCAGTACTTC.

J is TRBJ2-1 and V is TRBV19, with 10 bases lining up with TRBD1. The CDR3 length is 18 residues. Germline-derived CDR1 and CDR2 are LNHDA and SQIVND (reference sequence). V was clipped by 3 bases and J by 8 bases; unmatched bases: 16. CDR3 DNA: TGTGCCAGTAGTATGTCACGAGGGACAGGGGTCGGGATGGATGAGCAGTTCTTC. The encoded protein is CASSMSRGTGVGMDEQFF.

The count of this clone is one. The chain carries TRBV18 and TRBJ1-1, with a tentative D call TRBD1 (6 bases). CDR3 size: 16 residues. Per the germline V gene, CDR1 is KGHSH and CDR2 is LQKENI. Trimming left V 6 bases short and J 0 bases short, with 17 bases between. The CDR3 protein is CASSREPGQMNTEAFF. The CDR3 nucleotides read TGTGCCAGCTCTCGAGAGCCGGGACAAATGAACACTGAAGCTTTCTTT.

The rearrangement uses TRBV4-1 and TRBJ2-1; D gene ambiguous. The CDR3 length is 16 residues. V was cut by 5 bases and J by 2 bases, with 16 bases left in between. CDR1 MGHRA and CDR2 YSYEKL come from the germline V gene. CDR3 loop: CASSDIVQAAYNEQFF. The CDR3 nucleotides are TGCGCCAGCAGCGACATCGTGCAGGCAGCCTACAATGAGCAGTTCTTC.

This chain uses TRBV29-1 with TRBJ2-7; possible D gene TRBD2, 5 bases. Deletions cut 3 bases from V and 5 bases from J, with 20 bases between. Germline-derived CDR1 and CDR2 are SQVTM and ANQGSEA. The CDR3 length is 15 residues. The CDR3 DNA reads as TGCAGCGTTGATGCCCCCACGGGAAGTCGCGACGAGCAGTACTTC. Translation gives CSVDAPTGSRDEQYF.

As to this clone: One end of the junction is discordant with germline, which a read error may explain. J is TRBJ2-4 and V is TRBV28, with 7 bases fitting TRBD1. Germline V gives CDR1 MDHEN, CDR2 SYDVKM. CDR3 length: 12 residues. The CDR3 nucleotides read TGTGCCGGCAGTTTATGGGGGACAGAGAAGTACTTC. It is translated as CAGSLWGTEKYF.

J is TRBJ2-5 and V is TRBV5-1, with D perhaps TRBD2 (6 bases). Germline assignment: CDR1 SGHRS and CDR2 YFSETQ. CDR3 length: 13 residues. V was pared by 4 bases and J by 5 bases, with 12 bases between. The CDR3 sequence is CASSPGLKETQYF. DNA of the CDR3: TGCGCCAGCAGCCCGGGACTTAAGGAGACCCAGTACTTC.

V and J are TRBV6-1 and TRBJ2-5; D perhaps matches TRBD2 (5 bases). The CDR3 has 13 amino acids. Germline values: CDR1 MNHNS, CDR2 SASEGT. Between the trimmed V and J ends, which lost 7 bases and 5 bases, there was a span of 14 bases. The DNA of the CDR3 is TGTGCCAGCACCGAGGACTGGTTGGAGACCCAGTACTTC. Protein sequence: CASTEDWLETQYF.

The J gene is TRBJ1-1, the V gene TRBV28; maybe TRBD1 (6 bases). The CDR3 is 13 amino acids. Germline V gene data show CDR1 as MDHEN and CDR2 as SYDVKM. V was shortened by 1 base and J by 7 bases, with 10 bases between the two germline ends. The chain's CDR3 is CASSLLGAGEAFF. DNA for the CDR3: TGTGCCAGCAGTTTATTGGGGGCAGGTGAAGCTTTCTTT. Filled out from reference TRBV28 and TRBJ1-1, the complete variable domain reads DVKVTQSSRYLVKRTGEKVFLECVQDMDHENMFWYRQDPGLGLRLIYFSYDVKMKEKGDIPEGYSVSREKKERFSLILESASTNQTSMYLCASSLLGAGEAFFGQGTRLTVV.

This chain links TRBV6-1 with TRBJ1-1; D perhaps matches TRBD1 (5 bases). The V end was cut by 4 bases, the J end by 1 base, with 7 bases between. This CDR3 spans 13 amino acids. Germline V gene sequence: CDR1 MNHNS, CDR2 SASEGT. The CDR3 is CASSGTQNTEAFF. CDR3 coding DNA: TGTGCCAGCAGTGGGACACAGAACACTGAAGCTTTCTTT.

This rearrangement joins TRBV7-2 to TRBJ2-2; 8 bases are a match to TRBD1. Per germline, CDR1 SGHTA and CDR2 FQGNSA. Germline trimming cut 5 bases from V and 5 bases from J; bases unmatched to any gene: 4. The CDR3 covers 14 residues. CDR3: CASSTWTGTGELFF. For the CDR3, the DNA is TGTGCCAGCAGCACCTGGACAGGGACCGGGGAGCTGTTTTTT.

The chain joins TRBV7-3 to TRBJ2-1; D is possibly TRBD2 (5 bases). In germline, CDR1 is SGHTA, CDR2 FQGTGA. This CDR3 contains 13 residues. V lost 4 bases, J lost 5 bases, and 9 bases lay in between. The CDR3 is CASSSLVHNEQFF. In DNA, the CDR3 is TGTGCCAGCAGCTCACTAGTCCACAATGAGCAGTTCTTC.